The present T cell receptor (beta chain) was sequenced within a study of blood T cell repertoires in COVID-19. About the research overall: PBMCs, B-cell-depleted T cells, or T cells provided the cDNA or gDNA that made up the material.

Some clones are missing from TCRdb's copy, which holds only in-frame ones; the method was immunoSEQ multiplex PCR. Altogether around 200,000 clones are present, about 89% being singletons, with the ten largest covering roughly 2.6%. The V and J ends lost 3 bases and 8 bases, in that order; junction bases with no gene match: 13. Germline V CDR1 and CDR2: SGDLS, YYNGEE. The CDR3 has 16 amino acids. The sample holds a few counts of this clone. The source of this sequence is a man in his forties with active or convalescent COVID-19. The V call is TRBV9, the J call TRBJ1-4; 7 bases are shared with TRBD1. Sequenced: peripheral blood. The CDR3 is CASSARDRTLGEKLFF. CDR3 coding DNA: TGTGCCAGCAGCGCCCGGGACAGAACCTTAGGGGAAAAACTGTTTTTT. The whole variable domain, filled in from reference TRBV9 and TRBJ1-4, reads DSGVTQTPKHLITATGQRVTLRCSPRSGDLSVYWYQQSLDQGLQFLIQYYNGEERAKGNILERFSAQQFPDLHSELNLSSLELGDSALYFCASSARDRTLGEKLFFGSGTQLSVL.